The 22 T cell receptor beta chains in this list originate from one sample, sequenced in a study of radiation and T cells in renal cell carcinoma (dated by TCRdb to the early 2020s). Receptor amplification or capture employed the immunoSEQ multiplex PCR assay. This immuneACCESS table, as held by TCRdb, lists in-frame sequences with V and J called but not all clones. Of the missing ones, under half trace to an unresolved V gene in checked studies; the others have no known cause. Here the sample has 95,000 or so clones; about 88% occur a single time. Over 6% of the sample is taken by the ten largest. In light of the paper, this sample's time point label describes: baseline pretreatment blood. What the treatment or condition label conveys for this sample: 15 Gy SBRT to primary tumor, nephrectomy 4 weeks later. The sequences come from blood, collected from a patient whose treatment included radiotherapy and nephrectomy. Receptor source: a middle-aged man with renal cell carcinoma.

CDR3 DNA: TGTGCCAGTAAGATTAGAGGGGCCGGGGAGCTGTTTTTT. It translates to CASKIRGAGELFF. The rearrangement uses TRBV19 and TRBJ2-2; D may match TRBD1 or TRBD2 (5 bases each). Trimming took off 7 bases at V and 6 bases at J, with 12 bases between the two ends. Germline V gives CDR1 LNHDA, CDR2 SQIVND (reference sequence). CDR3 length equals 13 residues. Complete variable domain (other parts from reference TRBV19 and TRBJ2-2): DGGITQSPKYLFRKEGQNVTLSCEQNLNHDAMYWYRQDPGQGLRLIYYSQIVNDFQKGDIAEGYSVSREKKESFPLTVTSAQKNPTAFYLCASKIRGAGELFFGEGSRLTVL.

This chain uses TRBV4-2 with TRBJ1-2, with a possible D match to TRBD1 (6 bases). Germline assignment: CDR1 LGHNA and CDR2 YNFKEQ. Deletions cut 1 base from V and 2 bases from J, with 11 bases between. There are 15 residues in the CDR3. As DNA, the CDR3 is TGTGCCAGCAGCCAAGGGGGGGGCGGAAACTATGGCTACACCTTC. Translated: CASSQGGGGNYGYTF.

The V gene is TRBV6-5, the J gene TRBJ2-2, with 8 bases aligning to TRBD1. CDR1 is MNHEY and CDR2 is SVGAGI in the germline V gene. The CDR3 runs to 15 residues. J gave up 8 bases and V 0 bases, and 5 bases lay outside the gene matches. The CDR3 DNA reads as TGTGCCAGCAGTTACTCCGGGACAGGAATTGGGGAGCTGTTTTTT. Translating it yields CASSYSGTGIGELFF.

The chain uses TRBV19 and TRBJ2-7; D not certain. The CDR3 sequence is 13 residues long. CDR1 LNHDA and CDR2 SQIVND come from the germline V gene (reference sequence). V shed 3 bases and J shed 3 bases, with 9 bases lying between them. The CDR3 region has the DNA TGTGCCAGTAGTATGCGCGCCCTCTACGAGCAGTACTTC. Translating gives CASSMRALYEQYF.

Comment on this clone: A single base separates this from a much larger clone, so it may be a read error. CDR3 DNA sequence: TGTACCAGCAGCTTAACAGGGATAACCTACGAGCAGTACTTC. Amino acid sequence: CTSSLTGITYEQYF. V gene TRBV7-9 combines with J gene TRBJ2-7, with a weak D call TRBD1 (6 bases). The V gene's germline CDR1 is SEHNR and CDR2 FQNEAQ (reference sequence). The CDR3 has 14 residues.

V and J are TRBV5-1 and TRBJ2-7; TRBD2 agrees at 7 bases. V lost 4 bases, J lost 4 bases, and 8 bases stayed unmatched. Germline V gene sequence: CDR1 SGHRS, CDR2 YFSETQ. This CDR3 is 14 amino acids long. DNA of the CDR3: TGCGCCAGCAGCCCCACCGGGGGGAAATACGAGCAGTACTTC. This encodes CASSPTGGKYEQYF.

This chain's CDR3 is CASTNTGLALSTDTQYF. The DNA for the CDR3 is TGCGCCAGCACCAACACGGGACTAGCGTTGAGCACAGATACGCAGTATTTT. The J gene is TRBJ2-3, the V gene TRBV10-2; 10 bases line up with TRBD2. Germline CDR1 and CDR2: WSHSY and SAAADI. The CDR3 is made up of 17 amino acids. The ends lost 7 bases at V and 0 bases at J; junction bases unmatched: 10.

This clone is a singleton in its sample. This sequence joins TRBV7-6 and TRBJ1-1; D remains ambiguous. Trimming took 1 base from V and 2 from J, leaving 8 bases between them. This CDR3 has 14 amino acids. Germline CDR1 SGHVS, CDR2 FNYEAQ. The CDR3 bases are TGTGCCAGCAGCTTAGGAGGCAGAAACACTGAAGCTTTCTTT. Amino acids: CASSLGGRNTEAFF.

The chain couples TRBV5-1 to TRBJ2-3; 14 bases map to TRBD2. The CDR3 is made up of 16 amino acids. The germline CDR1 and CDR2 sequences are SGHRS and YFSETQ. The ends lost 4 bases at V and 3 bases at J; junction bases unmatched: 4. This CDR3 reads CASSTGLAGGTDTQYF. CDR3 bases: TGCGCCAGCAGCACCGGACTAGCGGGAGGTACAGATACGCAGTATTTT.

This clone was picked up one time. The chain employs TRBV7-8 and TRBJ1-3; D may be TRBD1 (6 bases). CDR3 length: 18 residues. Trimming removed 1 base at V and 4 bases at J, with 20 bases between. Germline V gives CDR1 SGHVS, CDR2 FQNEAQ. The chain's CDR3 is CASSLGFTRGTRGNTIYF. As DNA, the CDR3 is TGTGCCAGCAGCTTAGGGTTCACGAGGGGGACGCGAGGAAACACCATATATTTT.

The J gene is TRBJ1-6, the V gene TRBV18; 8 bases are a match to TRBD1. CDR3 size: 14 residues. The germline V gene encodes CDR1 KGHSH and CDR2 LQKENI. V shed 6 bases and J 8 bases; nucleotides not matched to a gene: 6. CDR3 bases: TGTGCCAGCTCCCGGGAACAGGGGGATTCACCCCTCCACTTT. Amino acid sequence: CASSREQGDSPLHF.

This chain links TRBV18 with TRBJ2-3; D is undetermined. Between the trimmed V and J ends, which lost 5 bases and 0 bases, there was a span of 12 bases. The CDR3 has 15 amino acids. CDR1 and CDR2 (germline): KGHSH, LQKENI. The CDR3 DNA reads TGTGCCAGCTCAAACGACGGGTTTAGCACAGATACGCAGTATTTT. Encoded protein: CASSNDGFSTDTQYF.

V and J are TRBV5-1 and TRBJ2-7; 9 bases are a match to TRBD1. Losses at the gene ends were 4 bases for V and 2 bases for J; bases not matched to a gene: 4. The CDR3 contains 14 residues. Germline assignment: CDR1 SGHRS and CDR2 YFSETQ. The CDR3 DNA reads TGCGCCAGCAGCACGGGACAGGGTACCTACGAGCAGTACTTC. As protein: CASSTGQGTYEQYF.

The chain employs TRBV19 and TRBJ1-1, with D possibly matching TRBD1 (6 bases). Germline CDR1 is LNHDA and CDR2 is SQIVND (reference sequence). V was clipped by 4 bases and J by 0 bases, with 9 bases between them. The CDR3 runs 14 residues. CDR3 sequence reads: CASSKTGMNTEAFF. The CDR3 DNA reads as TGTGCCAGTAGTAAGACAGGCATGAACACTGAAGCTTTCTTT.

The genes are TRBV30 and TRBJ1-1, with unresolved D. The CDR3 covers 13 residues. Germline V CDR1 and CDR2: GTSNPN, SVGIG (reference sequence). Trimming took off 0 bases at V and 4 bases at J, with 9 bases between the two ends. CDR3 in DNA: TGTGCCTGGAGTGTAGTCCCGGGCACTGAAGCTTTCTTT. It is translated as CAWSVVPGTEAFF.

The chain joins TRBV5-5 to TRBJ2-3; the match to TRBD2 covers 12 bases. V was clipped by 4 bases and J by 3 bases; unmatched bases: 9. The CDR3 length is 17 residues. The V gene's germline CDR1 is SGHKS and CDR2 YYEKEE (reference sequence). The CDR3 protein is CASSRPRTSGATDTQYF. CDR3 sequence (DNA): TGTGCCAGCAGCCGACCGAGGACTAGCGGGGCGACAGATACGCAGTATTTT.

The rearrangement uses TRBV7-6 and TRBJ2-2; unclear D gene. V dropped 1 base and J dropped 0 bases, with 3 bases sitting between them. The CDR3 length is 14 residues. In germline, CDR1 is SGHVS, CDR2 FNYEAQ. DNA of the CDR3: TGTGCCAGCAGCTTAGTTACGAACACCGGGGAGCTGTTTTTT. This translates into CASSLVTNTGELFF.

This clone showed up just a few times. The rearrangement joins TRBV6-5 to TRBJ1-1; no clear D. Germline lookup yields CDR1 MNHEY and CDR2 SVGAGI. V was clipped by 0 bases and J by 0 bases, with 5 bases between them. The CDR3 has 14 residues. The chain's CDR3 is CASSYSTLNTEAFF. DNA of the CDR3: TGTGCCAGCAGTTACTCGACCTTGAACACTGAAGCTTTCTTT.

The rearrangement uses TRBV5-4 and TRBJ2-3, with 13 bases matching TRBD2. V trimming: 4 bases; J trimming: 0 bases; junction bases outside the gene matches: 5. This CDR3 comprises 17 residues. The germline CDR1 and CDR2 sequences are SGHNT and YYREEE (reference sequence). The CDR3 region has the DNA TGTGCCAGCAGCACGGGACTAGCGGGATCTAGCACAGATACGCAGTATTTT. It translates to CASSTGLAGSSTDTQYF.

V is TRBV11-2 and J is TRBJ1-4; tentatively, D is TRBD1 (5 bases). Trimming left V 1 base short and J 7 bases short, with 13 bases between. Germline V CDR1 and CDR2: SGHAT, FQNNGV. The CDR3 is made up of 15 amino acids. The CDR3 nucleotides read TGTGCCAGCAGCTTAGTCGGGGGATATAGTGAAAAACTGTTTTTT. Residues: CASSLVGGYSEKLFF.

This chain uses TRBV4-1 with TRBJ2-2; the D gene is possibly TRBD2 (6 bases). V was pared by 3 bases and J by 1 base, with 9 bases between. CDR1 is MGHRA and CDR2 is YSYEKL in the germline V gene. The CDR3 contains 15 residues. For the CDR3, the DNA is TGCGCCAGCAGCCAGGTGGGGGGGAACACCGGGGAGCTGTTTTTT. Translating gives CASSQVGGNTGELFF.

Notes on this clone: At one of its ends the junction is not consistent with the germline gene, which may arise from a read error. CDR3 residues: CASSLAISPWEAF. CDR3 sequence (DNA): TGTGCCAGCAGCTTAGCTATATCCCCATGGGAAGCCTTC. The chain uses TRBV7-2 and TRBJ1-2; D remains unclear. The CDR3 runs 13 residues. Looked up from germline, CDR1 is SGHTA and CDR2 is FQGNSA. Full variable domain (outside the CDR3, taken from reference TRBV7-2 and TRBJ1-2): GAGVSQSPSNKVTEKGKDVELRCDPISGHTALYWYRQSLGQGLEFLIYFQGNSAPDKSGLPSDRFSAERTGGSVSTLTIQRTQQEDSAVYLCASSLAISPWEAFGSGTRLTVV.